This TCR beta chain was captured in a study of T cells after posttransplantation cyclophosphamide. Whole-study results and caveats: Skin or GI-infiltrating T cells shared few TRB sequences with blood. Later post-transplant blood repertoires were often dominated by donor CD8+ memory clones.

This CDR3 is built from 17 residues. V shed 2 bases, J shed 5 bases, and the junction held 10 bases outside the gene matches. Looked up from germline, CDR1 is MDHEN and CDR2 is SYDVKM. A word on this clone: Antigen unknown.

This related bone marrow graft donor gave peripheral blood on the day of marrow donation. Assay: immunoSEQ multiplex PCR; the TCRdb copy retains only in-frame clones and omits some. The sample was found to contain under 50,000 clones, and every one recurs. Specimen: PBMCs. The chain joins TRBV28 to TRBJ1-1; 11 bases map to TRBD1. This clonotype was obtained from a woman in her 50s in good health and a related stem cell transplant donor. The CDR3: CASSLLSGTGGWTEAFF. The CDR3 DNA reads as TGTGCCAGCAGTTTACTCTCCGGGACAGGGGGTTGGACTGAAGCTTTCTTT.